A selection of T cell receptor beta chains follows, all from one sample in a study of technical replicates of blood from several donors. Method: immunoSEQ multiplex PCR; TCRdb's copy keeps in-frame clones and lacks some. The table lists 84,000 or so clones, 85% to 95% of them singletons. The specimen was T cells isolated from PBMCs. The receptor source for this set is a human donor in good health. CDR3s include the opening cysteine and the closing phenylalanine or tryptophan. D genes are given only for firm matches. Clone size is given for some rows only: seen once, a few or many times, or a class if the clone is expanded.

CDR3nt | CDR3aa | abundance | j_gene | d_gene | v_gene
TGCAGCGTCTCCAGGACTAGCGGGAGACCCACCTACGAGCAGTACTTC | CSVSRTSGRPTYEQYF | . | TRBJ2-7 | TRBD2 | TRBV29-1
TGTGCCGCCTCCCAGGGGGTGAGCACCGGGGAGCTGTTTTTT | CAASQGVSTGELFF | . | TRBJ2-2 | TRBD1 | TRBV9
TGTGCCTGGAGTATCGGGTTTTCTCAATACACTGAAGCTTTCTTT | CAWSIGFSQYTEAFF | . | TRBJ1-1 | . | TRBV30
TGTGCCAGCTCCAGACTAGCGGGAGTAGAGCAGTTCTTC | CASSRLAGVEQFF | . | TRBJ2-1 | TRBD2 | TRBV14
TGTGCCAGCAGTGACGGATCCGGGACTCCATCCGGGGGCACTGAAGCTTTCTTT | CASSDGSGTPSGGTEAFF | . | TRBJ1-1 | . | TRBV2
TGCAGCGTTGCAGGGGTCAAAAACTATGGCTACACCTTC | CSVAGVKNYGYTF | . | TRBJ1-2 | . | TRBV29-1
TGCGCCAGCAGCCCGGGACTAGCGGGAGGTAGTACGCAGTATTTT | CASSPGLAGGSTQYF | . | TRBJ2-3 | TRBD2 | TRBV5-1
TGCGCCAGCAGCTTGTCGACTAGCGGGAGTACAGATACGCAGTATTTT | CASSLSTSGSTDTQYF | . | TRBJ2-3 | TRBD2 | TRBV5-1
TGTGCCAGCAGCTTTACCCTAACTAGCGGGAGGGCCCTGGGAGATACGCAGTATTTT | CASSFTLTSGRALGDTQYF | . | TRBJ2-3 | TRBD2 | TRBV5-4
TGCGCCAGCAGCTTGGAAGGGGTAGAGTACGAGCAGTACTTC | CASSLEGVEYEQYF | . | TRBJ2-7 | . | TRBV5-1
TGTGCCAGCAGCATCGGACAGGGGTTGAACACCGGGGAGCTGTTTTTT | CASSIGQGLNTGELFF | once | TRBJ2-2 | TRBD1 | TRBV9
TGCGCCAGCAGCTTGGGTCCCAACGGAGAGACCCAGTACTTC | CASSLGPNGETQYF | . | TRBJ2-5 | . | TRBV5-1
TGTGCCATAAGGACGGGGGTCGGCACTGAAGCTTTCTTT | CAIRTGVGTEAFF | once | TRBJ1-1 | . | TRBV6-5
TGCGCCAGCAGTAAAGGGACAGACTCTGGAAACACCATATATTTT | CASSKGTDSGNTIYF | . | TRBJ1-3 | TRBD1 | TRBV5-1
TGTGCCAGTAGTATAGGGGACAGGGGTCAGCCCCAGCATTTT | CASSIGDRGQPQHF | . | TRBJ1-5 | TRBD1 | TRBV19
TGTGCCAGCAGCGGGGGGGGTACCAGCTCTGGAAACACCATATATTTT | CASSGGGTSSGNTIYF | . | TRBJ1-3 | . | TRBV5-6
TGTGCCAGCAGTTACAGGGTGGCCTCTGGAAACACCATATATTTT | CASSYRVASGNTIYF | once | TRBJ1-3 | . | TRBV28
TGTGCTAGTGGTTTGGACAGGGTCTACGAGCAGTACTTC | CASGLDRVYEQYF | . | TRBJ2-7 | . | TRBV12-5
TGTGCCAGCAGCTTGGGACAGAACTATGGCTACACCTTC | CASSLGQNYGYTF | . | TRBJ1-2 | . | TRBV5-6
TGCGCCAGCAGCCCGGGAGAGGCCAAAAACATTCAGTACTTC | CASSPGEAKNIQYF | . | TRBJ2-4 | . | TRBV10-1
TGTGCCAGCAGTTTACAAGGGGGCAGGGGTAGCAATCAGCCCCAGCATTTT | CASSLQGGRGSNQPQHF | . | TRBJ1-5 | TRBD1 | TRBV27
TGTGCCAGCAGCTTGGGGGGTACCTACGAGCAGTACTTC | CASSLGGTYEQYF | . | TRBJ2-7 | . | TRBV28
TGCAGCGCTCGGACAGGCTTCTACGAGCAGTACTTC | CSARTGFYEQYF | . | TRBJ2-7 | TRBD1 | TRBV29-1
TGTGCCTGGTCAGGGTACTACGAGCAGTACTTC | CAWSGYYEQYF | . | TRBJ2-7 | . | TRBV30
TGTGCCAGCAGCTTATGGGTGACTAGCGCTGGAGATACGCAGTATTTT | CASSLWVTSAGDTQYF | . | TRBJ2-3 | TRBD2 | TRBV7-9
TGTGCCAGCAGCTCCCACCTTGGGCTAGCGGGGGTAGAGACCCAGTACTTC | CASSSHLGLAGVETQYF | . | TRBJ2-5 | TRBD2 | TRBV11-2
TGTGCCAGCAGCTTGGCTGGGGCAGGGGACTATGGCTACACCTTC | CASSLAGAGDYGYTF | . | TRBJ1-2 | . | TRBV5-6
TGCGCCAGCAGCTTGAGGCTAGCGGGGGTGGGTGAGACCCAGTACTTC | CASSLRLAGVGETQYF | . | TRBJ2-5 | TRBD2 | TRBV5-1